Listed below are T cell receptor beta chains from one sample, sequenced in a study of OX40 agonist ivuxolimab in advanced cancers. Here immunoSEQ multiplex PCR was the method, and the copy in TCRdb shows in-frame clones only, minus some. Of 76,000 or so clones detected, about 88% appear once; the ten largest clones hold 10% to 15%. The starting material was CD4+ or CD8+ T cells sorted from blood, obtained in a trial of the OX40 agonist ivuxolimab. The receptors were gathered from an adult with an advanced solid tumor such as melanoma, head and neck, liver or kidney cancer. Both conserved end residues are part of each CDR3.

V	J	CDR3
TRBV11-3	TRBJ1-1	CASSALQGETEAFF
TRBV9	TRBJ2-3	CASSARGEFPDTQYF
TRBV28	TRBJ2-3	CASSFGATDTQYF
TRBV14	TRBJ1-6	CASSRQTASNSPLHF
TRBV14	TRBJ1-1	CASSSRSTLEEAFF
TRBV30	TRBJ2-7	CAGHRETSGPYEQYF
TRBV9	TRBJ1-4	CASGPSAGEKLFF
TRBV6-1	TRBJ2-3	CASSEASGTGADTQYF
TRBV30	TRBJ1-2	CAWTLGYGYTF
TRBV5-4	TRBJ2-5	CASRLGGKETQYF
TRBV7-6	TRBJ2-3	CASSFYSSGRITDTQYF
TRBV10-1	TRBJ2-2	CASSRDTNTGELFF
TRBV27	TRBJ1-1	CASSPWTGDFAEAFF
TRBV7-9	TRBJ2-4	CASSLGGLGAKNIQYF
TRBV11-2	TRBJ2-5	CASSFSSGPEETQYF
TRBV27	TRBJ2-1	CASSPRRGFGGGDNEQFF
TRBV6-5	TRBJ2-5	CASSYLGIKETQYF
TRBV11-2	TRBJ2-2	CASSLVDGNTGELFF
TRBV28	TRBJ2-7	CASSLDPTRGSYEQYF
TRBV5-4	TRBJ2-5	CASSPLPPGSWEETQYF
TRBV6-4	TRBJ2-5	CASSPGLAGGAETQYF
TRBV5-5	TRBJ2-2	CASSFDPGLAQYTGELFF
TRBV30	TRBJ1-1	CAWTHTWTTEAFF
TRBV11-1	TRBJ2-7	CASSSGHRLYEQYF
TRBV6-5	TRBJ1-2	CASSYARGAGYTF
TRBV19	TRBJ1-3	CASSPRDGEVNTIYF
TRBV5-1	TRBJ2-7	CASSPTDSYEQYF
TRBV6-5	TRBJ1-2	CASSYGPEARYTF
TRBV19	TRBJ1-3	CASSMGTATIYF
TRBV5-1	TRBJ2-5	CASSPFLAGEETQYF
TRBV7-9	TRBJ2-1	CASSFSQGPWDEQFF
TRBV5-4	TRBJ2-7	CASSLLAGAPYEQYF
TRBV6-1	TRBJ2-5	CASSEAAFAGVGETQYF
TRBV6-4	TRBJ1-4	CASSEGGTGGEKLFF
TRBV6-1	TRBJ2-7	CASSVGGAVPREQYF
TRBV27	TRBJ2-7	CASSSGGGTYEQYF
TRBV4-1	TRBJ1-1	CASSQGVGMEAFF
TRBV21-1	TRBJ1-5	CASSKGTVNQPQHF
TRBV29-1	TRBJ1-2	CSVERQGNYGYTF
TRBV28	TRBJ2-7	CASSFSNSYEQYF
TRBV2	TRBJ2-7	CASRGWAYSYEQYF
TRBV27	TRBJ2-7	CASRGGHEQYF
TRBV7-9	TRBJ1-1	CASSWDGGPGTEAFF
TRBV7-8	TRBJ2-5	CASSLAGPAVQETQYF
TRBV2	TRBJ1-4	CASSIGTSTKLFF
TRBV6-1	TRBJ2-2	CASSEGPSDGELFF
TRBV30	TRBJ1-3	CAWSDSGNTIYF
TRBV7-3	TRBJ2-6	CASSLTGPGANVLTF
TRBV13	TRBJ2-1	CASSPGEFMNEQFF
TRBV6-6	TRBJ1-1	CASSYGGVNTEAFF
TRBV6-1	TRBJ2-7	CASSEPTGGLDYEQYF
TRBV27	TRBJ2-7	CAVKRMGDEQYF